This T cell receptor beta chain appears in the sequencing data of a study of neoadjuvant nivolumab and ipilimumab in lung cancer. Overall study context: Patients got nivolumab 3 mg/kg on days 1, 15 and 29; combination added ipilimumab 1 mg/kg day 1.

As for this clone: Its antigen is currently unknown.

Broader study findings: Pathologic regression was not significantly tied to TCR clonality. Pretherapy blood TCR richness correlated positively with resected tumor richness.

Clones were read by immunoSEQ multiplex PCR, and TCRdb kept only the in-frame ones, dropping some. This sample carries 15,000 to 20,000 clones, about 77% of them seen once, and the ten largest clones take about 7%. The source is an adult with non-small cell lung cancer. This specimen was tumor tissue, taken after neoadjuvant nivolumab, alone or with ipilimumab, at or shortly before surgery.

In DNA, the CDR3 is TGTGCCAGCAGCGTAAGGGACCGAGATAATGAAAAACTGTTTTTT. Amino acids: CASSVRDRDNEKLFF. The chain links TRBV11-1 to TRBJ1-4; the D gene is possibly TRBD1 (5 bases). V was shortened by 5 bases and J by 4 bases, with 14 bases between the two germline ends. Germline CDR1 SGHAT, CDR2 FQDESV (reference sequence). The CDR3 loop spans 15 amino acids.